The present entry profiles one TCR beta chain with its context. The junction departs from germline at one end; a sequencing error may be responsible. This entry belongs to a study of cytomegalovirus exposure and HLA in healthy donors. The CDR3 covers 14 residues. CDR1 and CDR2 (germline): MNHNS, SASEGT. This PCR relied on a set of 60 Vbeta primers and 13 Jbeta primers. Sequencing was performed with immunoSEQ multiplex PCR; in TCRdb, only in-frame clones are kept and a portion is missing. The data show around 130,000 clones, 65% to 75% seen once. The TCR sequence derives from a man aged 40-50 years in good health and CMV-seropositive. The sequenced sample consisted of PBMCs. This rearrangement joins TRBV6-1 to TRBJ1-6, with unresolved D. The chain's CDR3 is CASSAIHRNSPLHF. The DNA of the CDR3 is TGTGCCAGCAGTGCAATACATCGAAATTCTCCCCTCCACTTT.